The text below deals with one T cell receptor (beta chain). At one of its ends the junction is not consistent with the germline gene, which may arise from a read error. Germline V gives CDR1 LGHNA, CDR2 YSLEER. The CDR3 has 17 amino acids. This sample stems from a study of blood T cells in healthy people across ages. A J-beta primer mix and a sample-barcoded 5' primer were used in a second PCR of about 7 to 12 cycles. TCRdb ran MiXCR on the 5' RACE reads and lists one entry per CDR3 protein. The data show approximately 850,000 distinct CDR3 sequences, roughly 44% seen once. The sample was blood. This receptor was identified in a man aged 55 to 69 in good health. J is TRBJ2-4 and V is TRBV4-3; 12 bases align to TRBD2. The CDR3 reads CASRQSKLAGGISEQYF. Written as DNA, the CDR3 is TGCGCCAGCCGCCAGTCCAAACTAGCGGGGGGCATAAGTGAGCAGTACTTC.